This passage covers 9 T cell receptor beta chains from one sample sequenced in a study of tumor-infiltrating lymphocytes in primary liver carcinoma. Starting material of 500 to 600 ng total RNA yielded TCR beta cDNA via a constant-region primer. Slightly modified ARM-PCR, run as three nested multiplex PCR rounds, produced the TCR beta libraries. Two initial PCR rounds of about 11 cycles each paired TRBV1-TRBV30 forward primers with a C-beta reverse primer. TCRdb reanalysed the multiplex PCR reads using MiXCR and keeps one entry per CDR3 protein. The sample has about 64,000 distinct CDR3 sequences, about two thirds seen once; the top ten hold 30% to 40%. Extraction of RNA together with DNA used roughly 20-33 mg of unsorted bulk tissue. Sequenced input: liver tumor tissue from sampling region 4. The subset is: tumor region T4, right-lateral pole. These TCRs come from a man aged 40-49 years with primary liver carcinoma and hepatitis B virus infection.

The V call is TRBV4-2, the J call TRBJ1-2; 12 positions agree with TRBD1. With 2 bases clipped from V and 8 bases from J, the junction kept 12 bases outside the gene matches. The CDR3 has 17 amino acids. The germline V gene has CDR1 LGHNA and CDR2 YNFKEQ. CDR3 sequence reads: CASSQIGTGGAAKGYTF. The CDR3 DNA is TGTGCCAGCAGCCAAATAGGGACAGGGGGCGCAGCGAAGGGCTACACCTTC.

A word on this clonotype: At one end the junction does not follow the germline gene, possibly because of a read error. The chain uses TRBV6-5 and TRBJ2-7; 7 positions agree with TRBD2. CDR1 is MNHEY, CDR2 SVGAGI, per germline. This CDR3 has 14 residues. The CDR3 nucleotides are TGTGCCGGCGGTTACGCGGGAGAGCTAGGCGAGCAGCACTTC. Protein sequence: CAGGYAGELGEQHF.

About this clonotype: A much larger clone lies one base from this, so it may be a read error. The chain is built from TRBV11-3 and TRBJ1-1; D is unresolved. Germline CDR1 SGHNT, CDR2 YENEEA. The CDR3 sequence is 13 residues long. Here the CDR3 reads CTSSLGPDAEAFF. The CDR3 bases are TGTACCAGCAGCTTAGGTCCAGACGCTGAAGCTTTCTTT.

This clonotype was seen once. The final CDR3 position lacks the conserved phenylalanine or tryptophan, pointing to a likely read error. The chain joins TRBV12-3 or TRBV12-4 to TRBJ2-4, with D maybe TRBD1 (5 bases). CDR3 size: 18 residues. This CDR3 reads CASSLWGGADIAKNIQYI. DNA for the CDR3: TGCGCCAGCAGTCTATGGGGTGGGGCGGACATAGCCAAAAACATTCAGTACATC.

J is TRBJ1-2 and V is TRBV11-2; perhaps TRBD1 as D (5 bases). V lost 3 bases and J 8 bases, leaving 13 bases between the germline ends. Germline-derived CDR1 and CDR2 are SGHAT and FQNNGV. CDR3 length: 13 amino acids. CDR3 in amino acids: CASSFNIAGGYTF. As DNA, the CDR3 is TGTGCCAGCAGCTTTAACATTGCAGGGGGCTACACCTTC.

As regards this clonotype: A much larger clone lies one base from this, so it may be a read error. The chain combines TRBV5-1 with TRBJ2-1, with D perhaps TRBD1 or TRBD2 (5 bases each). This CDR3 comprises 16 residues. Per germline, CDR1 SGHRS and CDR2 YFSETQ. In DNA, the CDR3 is TGCGCCAGCAGCTTAGGTGGGACGAACTCCTACGATGAGCAGTTCTTC. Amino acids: CASSLGGTNSYDEQFF.

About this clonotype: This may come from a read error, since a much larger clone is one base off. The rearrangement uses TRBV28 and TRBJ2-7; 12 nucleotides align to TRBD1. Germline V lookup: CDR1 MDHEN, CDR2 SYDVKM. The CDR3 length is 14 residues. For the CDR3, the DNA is TGTGCCGTCGGGGGACAGGGGGCTATTTACGAGCCGTACTTC. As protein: CAVGGQGAIYEPYF.

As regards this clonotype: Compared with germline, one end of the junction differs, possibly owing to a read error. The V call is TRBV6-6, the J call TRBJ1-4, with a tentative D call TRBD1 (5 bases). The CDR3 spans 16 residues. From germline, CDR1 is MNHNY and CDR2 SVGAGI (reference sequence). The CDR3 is CAGSYSSPGFRGKLFF. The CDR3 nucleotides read TGTGCCGGCAGTTACTCGTCGCCAGGGTTTCGGGGAAAACTGTTTTTT.

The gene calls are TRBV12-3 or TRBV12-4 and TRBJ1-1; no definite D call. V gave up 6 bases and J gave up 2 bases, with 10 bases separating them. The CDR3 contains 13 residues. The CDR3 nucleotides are TGTGCCAGCAGGATTCGAATTAACACTGAAGCTTTCTTT. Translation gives CASRIRINTEAFF.